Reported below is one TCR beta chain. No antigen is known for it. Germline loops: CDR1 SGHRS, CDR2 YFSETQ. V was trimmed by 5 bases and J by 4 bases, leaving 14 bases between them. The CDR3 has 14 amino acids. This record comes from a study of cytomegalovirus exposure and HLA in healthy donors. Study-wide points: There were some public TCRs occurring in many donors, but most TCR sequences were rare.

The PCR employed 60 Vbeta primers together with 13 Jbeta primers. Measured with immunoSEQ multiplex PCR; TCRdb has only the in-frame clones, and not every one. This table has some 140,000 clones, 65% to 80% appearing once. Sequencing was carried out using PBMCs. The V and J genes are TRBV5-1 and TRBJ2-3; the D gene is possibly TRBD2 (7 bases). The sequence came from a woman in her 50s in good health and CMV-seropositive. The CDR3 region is CASRSGGAADTQYF. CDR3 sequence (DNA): TGCGCCAGCAGAAGTGGGGGGGCCGCAGATACGCAGTATTTT.